This TCR beta chain was obtained from a study of cytomegalovirus exposure and HLA in healthy donors. Points from the study as a whole: A later analysis by the authors found several of the most significant clusters apparently linked to common viral pathogens. Investigators reported about 160 TCR beta chains as tied to cytomegalovirus. In a later analysis, at a false discovery rate of 0.05, some 15,000 TCR beta sequences were associated with HLA alleles.

PCR employed 60 Vbeta and 13 Jbeta primers. Sequencing was performed with immunoSEQ multiplex PCR; in TCRdb, only in-frame clones are kept and a portion is missing. The sample contains around 150,000 clones, roughly 80% of which appear only once. The donors gave bone marrow, and they were healthy. About this clone itself: As yet, its antigen is unknown.

Sample: PBMCs. The sequence was collected from a man aged 18 to 30 in good health and CMV-seropositive.

CDR3 loop: CASRGQSYEQYF. DNA of the CDR3: TGTGCCAGCAGAGGACAGTCCTACGAGCAGTACTTC. The chain employs TRBV2 and TRBJ2-7; a weak D match, TRBD1 (6 bases). V dropped 6 bases and J dropped 1 base, with 7 bases sitting between them. Germline V gene lookup returns CDR1 SNHLY and CDR2 FYNNEI. This CDR3 is built from 12 residues.